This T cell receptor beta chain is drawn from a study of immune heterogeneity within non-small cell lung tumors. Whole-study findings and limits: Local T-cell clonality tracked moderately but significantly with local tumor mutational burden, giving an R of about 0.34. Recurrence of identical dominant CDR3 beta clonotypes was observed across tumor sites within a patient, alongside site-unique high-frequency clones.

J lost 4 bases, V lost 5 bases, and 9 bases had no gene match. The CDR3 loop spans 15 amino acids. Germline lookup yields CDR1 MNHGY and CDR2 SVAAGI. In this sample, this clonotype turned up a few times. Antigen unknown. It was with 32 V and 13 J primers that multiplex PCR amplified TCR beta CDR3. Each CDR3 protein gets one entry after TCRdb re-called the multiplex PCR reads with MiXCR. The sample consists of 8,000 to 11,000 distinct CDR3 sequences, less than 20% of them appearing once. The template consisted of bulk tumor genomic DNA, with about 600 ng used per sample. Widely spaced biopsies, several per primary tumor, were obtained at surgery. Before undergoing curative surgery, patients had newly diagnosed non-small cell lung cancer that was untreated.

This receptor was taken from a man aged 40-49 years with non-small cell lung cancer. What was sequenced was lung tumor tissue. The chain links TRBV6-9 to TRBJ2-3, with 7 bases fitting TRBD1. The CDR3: CASSPRRTGSDTQYF. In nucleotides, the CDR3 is TGTGCCAGCAGTCCACGGCGGACAGGCTCAGATACGCAGTATTTT.